This T cell receptor beta chain was observed in a study of cytomegalovirus exposure and HLA in healthy donors. Vbeta (60) and Jbeta (13) primers were used in the PCR. Some clones are missing from TCRdb's copy, which holds only in-frame ones; the method was immunoSEQ multiplex PCR. The table has around 180,000 clones, 77% seen once. After removal of 1 base from V and 8 bases from J, the junction contained 7 bases not matched to a gene. Germline loops: CDR1 LGHNA, CDR2 YNFKEQ. The CDR3 is made up of 15 amino acids. Sequencing was done on a sample of PBMCs. V and J are TRBV4-2 and TRBJ1-4, with TRBD1 identical over 7 bases. The sequence was obtained from a woman in her twenties or thirties in good health and CMV-seropositive. Written as DNA, the CDR3 is TGTGCCAGCAGCCAAGCTCGTCAGGGGGGAGAAAAACTGTTTTTT. Translating it yields CASSQARQGGEKLFF.